The clone carrying this T cell receptor (beta chain) was counted many times. Its antigen is undetermined. These data originate in a study of T cells in Graves' hyperthyroidism and ophthalmopathy. Regarding the study as a whole: Blood held most thyroid clonotypes expanded above 0.001 frequency.

V lost 6 bases, J lost 0 bases, and 3 bases stayed unmatched. The CDR3 spans 14 residues. Germline V CDR1 and CDR2: SNHLY, FYNNEI. Authors of the study amplified TCR beta CDR3 regions from RNA transcripts. Carried out on the TCR CDR3, a first-round RT-PCR used the HTBI primer set. TCRdb reanalysed the multiplex PCR reads using MiXCR and keeps one entry per CDR3 protein. The sample records about 600,000 distinct CDR3 sequences, about 14% being singletons. Fresh peripheral blood, about 9.6 ml, yielded the PBMCs. The sequencing input was blood. This rearrangement joins TRBV2 to TRBJ2-5; 8 bases are a match to TRBD1. This receptor was taken from a woman aged 50 to 60 with Graves' ophthalmopathy. The CDR3 reads CASSEQGDQETQYF. The CDR3 DNA reads TGTGCCAGCAGCGAACAGGGGGACCAAGAGACCCAGTACTTC.